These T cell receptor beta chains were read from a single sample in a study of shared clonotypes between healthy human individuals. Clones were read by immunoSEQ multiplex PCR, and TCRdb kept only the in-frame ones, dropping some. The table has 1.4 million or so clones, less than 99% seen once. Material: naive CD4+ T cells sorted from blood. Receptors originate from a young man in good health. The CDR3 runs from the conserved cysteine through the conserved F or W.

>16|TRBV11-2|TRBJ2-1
CASSSHRGSSYNEQFF
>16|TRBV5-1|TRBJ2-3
CASKGGGVTSTDTQYF
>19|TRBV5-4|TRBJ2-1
CASSSSTGGPFSSYNEQFF
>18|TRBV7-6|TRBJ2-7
CASSLVRTSGRTAYEQYF
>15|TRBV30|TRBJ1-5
CAWSPKRESNQPQHF
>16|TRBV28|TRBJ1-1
CASSLFSPYRDAEAFF
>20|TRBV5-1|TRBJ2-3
CASSLFTGTSGSSTTDTQYF
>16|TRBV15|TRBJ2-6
CATSRGDNSGANVLTF
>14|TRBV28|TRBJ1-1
CASSQDTGSTEAFF
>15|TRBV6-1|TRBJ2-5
CASTPLGTSGRAGYF
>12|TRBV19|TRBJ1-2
CASSEGLRGYTF
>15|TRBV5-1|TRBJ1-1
CASSVTGRGFSEAFF
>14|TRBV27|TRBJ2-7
CASSLAGGPAEQYF
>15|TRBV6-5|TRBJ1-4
CASSRQGAVKEKLFF
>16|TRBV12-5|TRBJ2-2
CASGLETLANTGELFF
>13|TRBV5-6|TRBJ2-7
CASSYGRTYEQYF
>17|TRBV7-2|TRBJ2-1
CASSLAGGAPSYNEQFF
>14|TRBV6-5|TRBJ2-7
CASLGVGGYHEQYF
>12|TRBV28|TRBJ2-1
CASSILAGPQFF
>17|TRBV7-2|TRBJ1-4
CASSLRGRGATNEKLFF
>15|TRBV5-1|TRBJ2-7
CASSLRGQGDYEQYF
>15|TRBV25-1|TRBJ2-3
CASSELAAHTDTQYF
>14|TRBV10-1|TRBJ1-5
CASSASGINQPQHF
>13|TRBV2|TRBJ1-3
CASGGDSGNTIYF
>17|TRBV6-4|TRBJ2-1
CASSDSIGLAGDNEQFF
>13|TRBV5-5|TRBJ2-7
CASSLSQFYEQYF
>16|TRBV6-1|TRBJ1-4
CASSVLTGSGNEKLFF
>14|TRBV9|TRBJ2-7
CASSPIGSSGEQYF
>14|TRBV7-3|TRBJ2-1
CASSERVTYNEQFF
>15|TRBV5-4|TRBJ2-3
CASSSSGRLSDTQYF
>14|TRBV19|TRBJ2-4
CASKGGPAKNIQYF
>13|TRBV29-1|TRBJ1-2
CSGGTGENYGYTF
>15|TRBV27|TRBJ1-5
CASSPHRGLNQPQHF
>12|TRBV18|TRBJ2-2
CASSQITGELFF
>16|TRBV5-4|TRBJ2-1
CASSQPGTSSYNEQFF
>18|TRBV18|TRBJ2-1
CASSPSRGGTSGSYEQFF
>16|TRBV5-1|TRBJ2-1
CASSLVASGTYNEQFF